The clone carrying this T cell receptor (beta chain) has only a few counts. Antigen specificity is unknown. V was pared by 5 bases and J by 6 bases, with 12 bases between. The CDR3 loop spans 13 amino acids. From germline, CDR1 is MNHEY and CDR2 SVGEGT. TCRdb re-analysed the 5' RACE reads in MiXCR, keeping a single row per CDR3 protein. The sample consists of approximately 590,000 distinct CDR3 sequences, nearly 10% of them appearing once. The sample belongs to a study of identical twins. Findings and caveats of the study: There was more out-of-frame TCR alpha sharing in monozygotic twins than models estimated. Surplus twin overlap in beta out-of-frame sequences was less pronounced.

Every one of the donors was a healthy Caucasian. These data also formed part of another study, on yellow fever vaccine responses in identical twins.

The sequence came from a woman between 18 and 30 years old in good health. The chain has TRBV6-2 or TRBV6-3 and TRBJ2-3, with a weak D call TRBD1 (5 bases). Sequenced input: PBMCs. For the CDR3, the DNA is TGTGCCAGCAGTGGTCAGGGATTGGATACGCAGTATTTT. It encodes CASSGQGLDTQYF.